The 22 T cell receptor beta chains given below trace back to one sample, sequenced in a study of beta chain features in type 1 diabetes. Investigators reverse transcribed all isolated RNA, so they sequenced expressed TCRB transcripts. Here immunoSEQ multiplex PCR was the method, and the copy in TCRdb shows in-frame clones only, minus some. The sample contains under 300,000 clones, 25% to 35% of which appear only once. Material for sequencing was central memory CD4+ T cells from blood. Every receptor here comes from a man aged 25 to 40 in good health.

This clone was seen only a few times. The rearrangement uses TRBV7-8 and TRBJ2-1; no clear D gene. This CDR3 region has 13 residues. Germline lookup yields CDR1 SGHVS and CDR2 FQNEAQ. Trimming stripped 1 base from V and 5 bases from J, with 6 bases between. This CDR3 reads CASSLGQNNEQFF. In DNA, the CDR3 is TGTGCCAGCAGCTTAGGGCAGAACAATGAGCAGTTCTTC. The variable domain in full, with the rest retrieved from reference TRBV7-8 and TRBJ2-1, is GAGVSQSPRYKVAKRGQDVALRCDPISGHVSLFWYQQALGQGPEFLTYFQNEAQLDKSGLPSDRFFAERPEGSVSTLKIQRTQQEDSAVYLCASSLGQNNEQFFGPGTRLTVL.

The genes are TRBV7-9 and TRBJ2-1; 9 bases map to TRBD2. Germline assignment: CDR1 SEHNR and CDR2 FQNEAQ (reference sequence). Unmatched junction bases numbered 5, after V lost 4 bases and J lost 4 bases. The CDR3 is made up of 15 amino acids. The chain's CDR3 is CASSSSGGRYNEQFF. CDR3 nucleotides: TGTGCCAGCAGCTCAAGCGGGGGGAGATACAATGAGCAGTTCTTC.

DNA of the CDR3: TGTGCCTGGAGTACAGAGTTTGGAAACACCATATATTTT. This codes for CAWSTEFGNTIYF. The chain links TRBV30 to TRBJ1-3; unclear D gene. Germline V lookup: CDR1 GTSNPN, CDR2 SVGIG (reference sequence). The CDR3 length is 13 residues. V gave up 2 bases and J gave up 3 bases, with 8 bases separating them. The full variable domain, in which reference TRBV30 and TRBJ1-3 provide the parts outside the CDR3, is SQTIHQWPATLVQPVGSPLSLECTVEGTSNPNLYWYRQAAGRGLQLLFYSVGIGQISSEVPQNLSASRPQDRQFILSSKKLLLSDSGFYLCAWSTEFGNTIYFGEGSWLTVV.

CDR3 residues: CASSVGQGSGNTIYF. The CDR3 region has the DNA TGTGCCAGCAGCGTAGGACAGGGATCTGGAAACACCATATATTTT. The chain carries TRBV9 and TRBJ1-3; TRBD1 matches at 7 bases. V trimming: 0 bases; J trimming: 1 base; junction bases outside the gene matches: 1. CDR1 SGDLS and CDR2 YYNGEE come from the germline V gene. The CDR3 totals 15 residues.

This clone was picked up a small number of times. The CDR3 sequence is CASSLFYGISGSGANVLTF. The CDR3 bases are TGTGCCAGCAGCTTGTTTTACGGTATCTCCGGCTCTGGGGCCAACGTCCTGACTTTC. The chain employs TRBV5-8 and TRBJ2-6; D gene ambiguous. The CDR3 has 19 amino acids. V lost 1 base, J lost 0 bases, and 17 bases lay in between. Looked up from germline, CDR1 is SGHTS and CDR2 is YDEGEE.

The rearrangement links TRBV14 to TRBJ2-7; no firm D call. The CDR3 runs 11 residues. V was cut by 0 bases and J by 8 bases, with 5 bases left in between. The germline V gene encodes CDR1 SGHDN and CDR2 FVKESK. The CDR3: CASSQEQKQYF. CDR3 nucleotides: TGTGCCAGCAGCCAAGAACAGAAGCAGTACTTC.

V is TRBV7-6 and J is TRBJ2-5; maybe TRBD2 (5 bases). V lost 5 bases, J lost 1 base, and 17 bases lay in between. Germline V gives CDR1 SGHVS, CDR2 FNYEAQ. The CDR3 extends over 16 amino acids. The CDR3 DNA is TGTGCCAGCAGCCGCGATCCGGCGGGCGTCCAAGAGACCCAGTACTTC. It encodes CASSRDPAGVQETQYF.

V usage is TRBV25-1 and J usage is TRBJ2-1; D ambiguous. The germline V and J ends were trimmed by 1 base and 10 bases, with 11 bases remaining between them. This CDR3 comprises 13 residues. Germline values: CDR1 MGHDK, CDR2 SYGVNS. CDR3 DNA: TGTGCCAGCAGTGAATGGCCGGCGAGAGAGCAGTTCTTC. This translates into CASSEWPAREQFF.

This clone was counted only a few times. The chain uses TRBV7-2 and TRBJ1-3; no clear D. The ends were cut back, 5 bases at V and 0 bases at J, with 14 bases in the middle. The CDR3 length is 16 residues. Germline lookup yields CDR1 SGHTA and CDR2 FQGNSA. The CDR3 region is CASSRDSGSSGNTIYF. In DNA, the CDR3 is TGTGCCAGCAGCCGAGACTCCGGAAGCTCTGGAAACACCATATATTTT.

The chain links TRBV14 to TRBJ2-1; D may be TRBD2 (6 bases). V dropped 4 bases and J dropped 6 bases, with 19 bases sitting between them. Per germline, CDR1 SGHDN and CDR2 FVKESK. There are 16 residues in the CDR3. The CDR3 here is CASSLLSWAAGNEQFF. The DNA for the CDR3 is TGTGCCAGCAGCCTTCTCAGCTGGGCAGCGGGCAATGAGCAGTTCTTC.

This clone was counted only a few times. The V call is TRBV29-1, the J call TRBJ2-7; D call uncertain. The V end was cut by 6 bases, the J end by 0 bases, with 6 bases between. Looked up from germline, CDR1 is SQVTM and CDR2 is ANQGSEA. The CDR3 runs 11 residues. The DNA for the CDR3 is TGCAGCGTAAGTAACTCCTACGAGCAGTACTTC. Encoded protein: CSVSNSYEQYF.

The table lists this clone with a few counts. In the same sample, other DNA sequences code for this CDR3. The chain combines TRBV30 with TRBJ2-5; 8 bases align to TRBD2. Germline V gene sequence: CDR1 GTSNPN, CDR2 SVGIG (reference sequence). Unmatched junction bases numbered 7, after V lost 5 bases and J lost 5 bases. The CDR3 has 13 amino acids. CDR3 coding DNA: TGTGCCTGGTCGGGGGGGCTAGCGGAGACCCAGTACTTC. This sequence encodes CAWSGGLAETQYF.

This clone was seen a handful of times. The chain combines TRBV7-2 with TRBJ2-7, with D maybe TRBD1 (5 bases). CDR3 size: 14 residues. From germline, CDR1 is SGHTA and CDR2 FQGNSA. Trimming took off 5 bases at V and 0 bases at J, with 11 bases between the two ends. CDR3 bases: TGTGCCAGCAGCACAGGTCCTCGCTCCTACGAGCAGTACTTC. It translates to CASSTGPRSYEQYF.

The V and J genes are TRBV6-5 and TRBJ1-5; D is perhaps TRBD1 (6 bases). This CDR3 contains 14 residues. Trimming removed 2 bases from V and 6 bases from J, with 11 bases in between. The germline gives CDR1 MNHEY, CDR2 SVGAGI. CDR3 bases: TGTGCCAGCAGTTACGAGGGGGTCGGTCAGCCCCAGCATTTT. Translated, it gives CASSYEGVGQPQHF.

CDR3 sequence (DNA): TGCGCCAGCAGCTCTAGGCTGGGACAGGGGGCAGGCACTGAAGCTTTCTTT. It yields the protein CASSSRLGQGAGTEAFF. The J gene is TRBJ1-1, the V gene TRBV5-1; TRBD1 matches at 12 bases. Germline V gives CDR1 SGHRS, CDR2 YFSETQ. The V segment lost 3 bases and the J segment 4 bases; nucleotides outside the gene matches: 10. The CDR3 extends over 17 amino acids.

The rearrangement links TRBV5-1 to TRBJ2-7; TRBD1 agrees at 7 bases. V shed 4 bases, J shed 4 bases, and the junction held 14 bases outside the gene matches. This CDR3 region has 16 residues. Germline assignment: CDR1 SGHRS and CDR2 YFSETQ. The CDR3 DNA follows: TGCGCCAGCAGCCAGGACCCAGACAGGGCAGCGTACGAGCAGTACTTC. This codes for CASSQDPDRAAYEQYF. Drawing the rest from reference TRBV5-1 and TRBJ2-7, the complete variable domain is KAGVTQTPRYLIKTRGQQVTLSCSPISGHRSVSWYQQTPGQGLQFLFEYFSETQRNKGNFPGRFSGRQFSNSRSEMNVSTLELGDSALYLCASSQDPDRAAYEQYFGPGTRLTVT.

This clone was counted between two and nine times. The chain uses TRBV29-1 and TRBJ2-5, with 7 positions matching TRBD1. The end of the DNA fits TRBJ2-7 better, so the J call may be wrong. Germline CDR1 is SQVTM and CDR2 is ANQGSEA. There are 12 residues in the CDR3. The CDR3 DNA sequence: TGCAGCGTGACTGGGACAGAGTACGAGCAGTACTTC. Protein product: CSVTGTEYEQYF.

The chain has TRBV29-1 and TRBJ2-5; D ambiguous. This CDR3 contains 11 residues. Trimming pared 3 bases from V and 3 bases from J, leaving 5 bases between. Germline V gene data show CDR1 as SQVTM and CDR2 as ANQGSEA. As DNA, the CDR3 is TGCAGCGTTGAGACAAAAGAGACCCAGTACTTC. It yields the protein CSVETKETQYF. The whole variable domain, remainder taken from reference TRBV29-1 and TRBJ2-5, is SAVISQKPSRDICQRGTSLTIQCQVDSQVTMMFWYRQQPGQSLTLIATANQGSEATYESGFVIDKFPISRPNLTFSTLTVSNMSPEDSSIYLCSVETKETQYFGPGTRLLVL.

This clone has more than one count but fewer than ten. The V and J genes are TRBV18 and TRBJ1-2; D gene uncertain. This CDR3 comprises 12 residues. CDR1 and CDR2 (germline): KGHSH, LQKENI. The germline V and J ends were trimmed by 1 base and 8 bases, with 8 bases remaining between them. Here the CDR3 DNA reads TGTGCCAGCTCACCACGGGAGGGAGGCTACACCTTC. Its translation: CASSPREGGYTF.

This clone was recorded a few times. The V call is TRBV19, the J call TRBJ2-5; 10 nucleotides match TRBD1. CDR3 length equals 13 residues. Germline loops: CDR1 LNHDA, CDR2 SQIVND (reference sequence). V lost 7 bases to trimming and J lost 4 bases; unmatched junction nucleotides: 3. CDR3 nucleotide sequence: TGTGCCAGTACCTGGACAGGGGGAGAGACCCAGTACTTC. Translated, it gives CASTWTGGETQYF.

With regard to this clone: The sample holds other DNA sequences that translate to the same CDR3. V is TRBV20-1 and J is TRBJ2-1; D unresolved. V was shortened by 2 bases and J by 4 bases, with 0 bases between the two germline ends. The length of the CDR3 is 10 residues. The germline V gene has CDR1 DFQATT and CDR2 SNEGSKA (reference sequence). In DNA form, the CDR3 reads TGCAGTGCTAGATACAATGAGCAGTTCTTC. It yields the protein CSARYNEQFF.

This clone has just a few counts. The rearrangement uses TRBV7-2 and TRBJ2-1; perhaps TRBD2 as D (5 bases). CDR3 size: 13 residues. Germline loops: CDR1 SGHTA, CDR2 FQGNSA. Trimming removed 1 base from V and 10 bases from J, with 11 bases in between. Here the CDR3 reads CASSLDSGYEQFF. As DNA, the CDR3 is TGTGCCAGCAGCTTAGACTCGGGATACGAGCAGTTCTTC.